This passage covers 20 T cell receptor beta chains from one sample sequenced in a study of CD8 T cells in Susac syndrome. Random hexamers were used to reverse transcribe an amount of roughly 0.5 to 1 ug RNA. TCRdb recomputed calls from the immunoSEQ multiplex PCR reads with MiXCR, one row per CDR3 protein. The sample carries some 260,000 distinct CDR3 sequences, 85% to 95% recorded once. Sequences were obtained from CD4+ T cells from PBMCs. Receptors originate from a human donor with multiple sclerosis.

The V gene is TRBV6-5, the J gene TRBJ2-2; 7 bases fit TRBD1. The CDR3 is 14 amino acids. Germline-derived CDR1 and CDR2 are MNHEY and SVGAGI. Trimming at V came to 7 bases and at J to 1 base, leaving 3 bases not matched to a gene. Here the CDR3 DNA reads TGTGCCAGCAAGGGACAGTGGAACACCGGGGAGCTGTTTTTT. Amino acids: CASKGQWNTGELFF.

V gene TRBV5-1 combines with J gene TRBJ2-1; 8 bases line up with TRBD2. The J segment lost 2 bases and the V segment lost 7 bases, leaving 8 bases of the junction unmatched. In germline, CDR1 is SGHRS, CDR2 YFSETQ. This CDR3 contains 15 residues. The chain's CDR3 is CASLLGSGTYNEQFF. CDR3 DNA: TGCGCCAGCCTCTTGGGTAGCGGGACCTACAATGAGCAGTTCTTC.

This chain joins TRBV27 and TRBJ1-1; no clear D gene. V dropped 4 bases and J dropped 1 base, with 16 bases sitting between them. Per the germline V gene, CDR1 is MNHEY and CDR2 is SMNVEV (reference sequence). The CDR3 has 16 residues. In DNA, the CDR3 is TGTGCCAGCAGTTGGGCATCTCTGGCGGGGAACACTGAAGCTTTCTTT. Its protein product is CASSWASLAGNTEAFF.

The gene calls are TRBV28 and TRBJ1-2; the match to TRBD1 covers 7 bases. Germline CDR1 reads MDHEN; CDR2 reads SYDVKM. This CDR3 spans 14 amino acids. V trimming: 6 bases; J trimming: 4 bases; junction bases outside the gene matches: 8. The CDR3: CASRSTGQSYGYTF. CDR3 nucleotides: TGTGCCAGCAGATCCACGGGACAGAGCTATGGCTACACCTTC.

Here the CDR3 reads CASSEDGYTF. The CDR3 DNA reads as TGTGCCAGCAGTGAGGATGGCTACACCTTC. The chain links TRBV2 to TRBJ1-2; D unresolved. In germline, CDR1 is SNHLY, CDR2 FYNNEI. Trimming stripped 3 bases from V and 6 bases from J, with 2 bases between. The length of the CDR3 is 10 residues.

The J gene is TRBJ2-5, the V gene TRBV6-1, with D possibly being TRBD2 (6 bases). This CDR3 region has 14 residues. CDR1 and CDR2 from the germline V gene are MNHNS and SASEGT. The V and J ends lost 3 bases and 5 bases respectively, with 13 bases between them. CDR3 nucleotide sequence: TGTGCCAGCAGTGAGTCTCCCCGGGGGGAGACCCAGTACTTC. This codes for CASSESPRGETQYF.

This clonotype showed up just once. The chain is built from TRBV28 and TRBJ2-3; D uncertain. The CDR3 contains 13 residues. V lost 5 bases and J lost 5, with 11 bases in between. Germline V lookup: CDR1 MDHEN, CDR2 SYDVKM. The CDR3 loop is CASSVPSRDTQYF. The CDR3 DNA reads TGTGCCAGCAGTGTCCCTTCGAGAGATACGCAGTATTTT.

This rearrangement joins TRBV28 to TRBJ1-2; a possible D gene is TRBD1 (6 bases). CDR3 length: 16 residues. Germline V gene lookup returns CDR1 MDHEN and CDR2 SYDVKM. V was clipped by 3 bases and J by 6 bases, with 20 bases between them. The CDR3, as DNA: TGTGCCAGCAGTTTTCTTCTGGGCAGGGGAGCCGATGGCTACACCTTC. It codes for CASSFLLGRGADGYTF.

The rearrangement joins TRBV18 to TRBJ2-1; 7 bases match TRBD2. CDR3 size: 15 residues. CDR1 is KGHSH, CDR2 LQKENI, per germline. V lost 3 bases and J lost 5; bases outside the gene matches: 7. The CDR3 protein is CASSPLPSGNNEQFF. Here the CDR3 DNA reads TGTGCCAGCTCACCCCTCCCCAGCGGGAACAATGAGCAGTTCTTC.

The V gene is TRBV20-1, the J gene TRBJ1-4; possibly TRBD1 for D (5 bases). V lost 5 bases and J 8 bases, leaving 24 bases between the germline ends. This CDR3 has 16 residues. The germline CDR1 and CDR2 sequences are DFQATT and SNEGSKA (reference sequence). CDR3 sequence: CSARYRLRGEREKLFF. The CDR3 nucleotides read TGCAGTGCTCGCTACCGTCTTCGAGGGGAGAGGGAAAAACTGTTTTTT.

The chain is built from TRBV15 and TRBJ2-5; the D is unclear. V lost 0 bases to trimming and J lost 3 bases, with 5 bases between them. Germline values: CDR1 LNHNV, CDR2 YYDKDF (reference sequence). The length of the CDR3 is 13 residues. The CDR3 DNA reads TGTGCCACCAGCAGAGATGGGAAAGAGACCCAGTACTTC. Its translation is CATSRDGKETQYF.

A single count supports this clonotype. The chain has TRBV11-3 and TRBJ2-5; 11 bases line up with TRBD1. The CDR3 contains 16 residues. Germline CDR1 reads SGHNT; CDR2 reads YENEEA. V lost 5 bases to trimming and J lost 4 bases; unmatched junction nucleotides: 9. CDR3: CASSPSPGTGGETQYF. The CDR3 DNA sequence: TGTGCCAGCAGCCCCTCCCCCGGGACAGGGGGAGAGACCCAGTACTTC.

This chain joins TRBV4-1 and TRBJ1-2, with D possibly being TRBD1 (6 bases). Germline CDR1 is MGHRA and CDR2 is YSYEKL. The CDR3 covers 16 residues. The germline V and J ends were trimmed by 3 bases and 2 bases, with 16 bases remaining between them. Here the CDR3 reads CASSQFGQNGNYGYTF. The CDR3 coding sequence is TGCGCCAGCAGCCAGTTTGGACAGAATGGGAACTATGGCTACACCTTC.

In this sample, this clonotype turned up a few times. V is TRBV30 and J is TRBJ2-7; 7 bases are shared with TRBD1. Trimming at V came to 0 bases and at J to 2 bases, leaving 7 bases not matched to a gene. This CDR3 contains 15 residues. Per the germline V gene, CDR1 is GTSNPN and CDR2 is SVGIG (reference sequence). The CDR3 region has the DNA TGTGCCTGGAGTGTTTCGACAGGGATAGCCTACGAGCAGTACTTC. Translating it yields CAWSVSTGIAYEQYF.

The chain employs TRBV28 and TRBJ2-6; D is possibly TRBD1 or TRBD2 (6 bases each). Looked up from germline, CDR1 is MDHEN and CDR2 is SYDVKM. Trimming took 3 bases from V and 3 from J, leaving 9 bases between them. This CDR3 region has 15 residues. The CDR3 reads CASSFRGLGANVLTF. The CDR3 DNA follows: TGTGCCAGCAGTTTCCGGGGGCTTGGGGCCAACGTCCTGACTTTC.

CDR3 region: CASDEAGNGYNEQFF. The CDR3 DNA sequence: TGTGCTAGTGACGAAGCGGGTAACGGCTACAATGAGCAGTTCTTC. The chain is built from TRBV12-5 and TRBJ2-1; possible D gene TRBD2, 6 bases. CDR1 LGHNT and CDR2 FRNRAP come from the germline V gene. V lost 7 bases to trimming and J lost 3 bases, with 16 bases between them. The CDR3 has 15 amino acids.

The chain joins TRBV20-1 to TRBJ2-1, with a possible D match to TRBD2 (6 bases). Trimming pared 1 base from V and 1 base from J, leaving 11 bases between. The CDR3 consists of 15 residues. Germline CDR1 DFQATT, CDR2 SNEGSKA (reference sequence). CDR3 protein: CSARVGTPSYNEQFF. CDR3 DNA: TGCAGTGCTAGAGTGGGGACTCCATCCTACAATGAGCAGTTCTTC.

The chain has TRBV2 and TRBJ2-7; 11 nucleotides align to TRBD2. Germline V lookup: CDR1 SNHLY, CDR2 FYNNEI. J was trimmed by 0 bases and V by 6 bases; bases with no gene match: 10. The CDR3 runs 17 residues. CDR3 DNA: TGTGCCAGCAGACCATTTAGCGGGAGGGCCAGCTCCTACGAGCAGTACGTC. Protein sequence: CASRPFSGRASSYEQYV.

The J gene is TRBJ2-6, the V gene TRBV19, with D perhaps TRBD1 (5 bases). V lost 7 bases and J lost 0, with 16 bases in between. This CDR3 contains 17 residues. The germline V gene has CDR1 LNHDA and CDR2 SQIVND (reference sequence). The CDR3 DNA follows: TGTGCCAGTATCCAAACAGGTTGGATCTCTGGGGCCAACGTCCTGACTTTC. Protein sequence: CASIQTGWISGANVLTF.

The V gene is TRBV28, the J gene TRBJ2-5; 10 positions agree with TRBD1. CDR3 length equals 18 residues. J gave up 5 bases and V 5 bases, and 17 bases lay outside the gene matches. From germline, CDR1 is MDHEN and CDR2 SYDVKM. The CDR3 reads CASSTRQGAAQSQETQYF. CDR3 DNA sequence: TGTGCCAGCAGTACCAGACAGGGGGCGGCCCAGAGTCAGGAGACCCAGTACTTC.